The 27 T cell receptor beta chains listed next were all sequenced from one sample in a study of post-analysis software for immune sequencing data. Study-wide results and limits: TRBV5-6, TRBV5-1 and TRBV20-1 belonged to a set of roughly five TRBV segments that were more frequent in patients than controls.

Included in the TCR beta cDNA libraries were unique molecular identifiers. TCRdb called the PCR reads again in MiXCR, with one record for every CDR3 protein. The table records roughly 540,000 distinct CDR3 sequences, around 31% of them present only once. Their cognate antigens are unknown. Sequenced: blood. The source of these receptors is a girl younger than 18 with multiple sclerosis.

This clonotype has more than one count but fewer than ten. The genes are TRBV7-9 and TRBJ2-5; 8 bases line up with TRBD1. Germline values: CDR1 SEHNR, CDR2 FQNEAQ (reference sequence). CDR3 length: 14 amino acids. Trimming cost V 7 bases and J 4 bases; bases outside gene matches: 8. The CDR3 spells CASTSGDRGETQYF. CDR3 nucleotides: TGTGCCAGCACCTCCGGAGACAGGGGAGAGACCCAGTACTTC.

This clonotype was counted between two and nine times. V usage is TRBV28 and J usage is TRBJ2-5, with D perhaps assigned TRBD1 or TRBD2 (5 bases each). Germline CDR1 is MDHEN and CDR2 is SYDVKM. The CDR3 runs 15 residues. The germline V and J ends were trimmed by 2 bases and 5 bases, with 15 bases remaining between them. The CDR3 sequence is CASSLIDDRGETQYF. The DNA of the CDR3 is TGTGCCAGCAGTTTAATCGACGACAGAGGGGAGACCCAGTACTTC.

The V and J genes are TRBV5-1 and TRBJ2-5, with 9 bases that match TRBD2. Germline CDR1 SGHRS, CDR2 YFSETQ. The CDR3 sequence is 15 residues long. V shed 4 bases and J 2 bases; nucleotides not matched to a gene: 6. This CDR3 reads CASSRSGGGQETQYF. CDR3 nucleotide sequence: TGCGCCAGCAGCCGTAGCGGGGGAGGGCAAGAGACCCAGTACTTC.

The V and J genes are TRBV27 and TRBJ2-1; 10 bases map to TRBD2. Trimming at V came to 4 bases and at J to 2 bases, leaving 5 bases not matched to a gene. This CDR3 contains 16 residues. CDR1 is MNHEY and CDR2 is SMNVEV in the germline V gene (reference sequence). The CDR3 DNA follows: TGTGCCAGCAGTTCCCTCCTAGCGGGGGCCTACAATGAGCAGTTCTTC. Translation gives CASSSLLAGAYNEQFF.

This clonotype was detected only a few times. The chain employs TRBV6-5 and TRBJ1-6; no clear D gene. This CDR3 has 15 residues. The germline V and J ends were trimmed by 6 bases and 8 bases, with 17 bases remaining between them. The germline V gene encodes CDR1 MNHEY and CDR2 SVGAGI. The CDR3 nucleotides read TGTGCCAGCAGCCCCTTGACCCGGGGTGATTCACCCCTCCACTTT. Its protein is CASSPLTRGDSPLHF.

The sample holds one count of this clonotype. The chain couples TRBV29-1 to TRBJ2-7, with a weak D call TRBD2 (7 bases). Germline V gene data show CDR1 as SQVTM and CDR2 as ANQGSEA. This CDR3 comprises 12 residues. V was trimmed by 7 bases and J by 7 bases, leaving 17 bases between them. Here the CDR3 reads CSALRGGNEQYF. The CDR3 DNA follows: TGCAGCGCCCTGAGGGGGGGCAATGAGCAGTACTTC.

This clonotype was seen only once. This sequence joins TRBV12-3 or TRBV12-4 and TRBJ2-2; D is undetermined. CDR3 length: 16 amino acids. Trimming cost V 2 bases and J 2 bases, with 12 bases left between them. The CDR3 sequence: CASSLSAFGNTGELFF. CDR3 in DNA: TGTGCCAGCAGTTTATCAGCTTTCGGAAACACCGGGGAGCTGTTTTTT.

The V call is TRBV3-1, the J call TRBJ2-5, with D unresolved. This CDR3 contains 15 residues. Deletions cut 1 base from V and 3 bases from J, with 12 bases between. Germline V gene lookup returns CDR1 LGHDT and CDR2 YNNKEL (reference sequence). The CDR3 spells CASSQGRNYEETQYF. CDR3 nucleotides: TGTGCCAGCAGCCAAGGGCGTAACTACGAAGAGACCCAGTACTTC.

CDR3 sequence reads: CAISEFRTQYF. The DNA of the CDR3 is TGTGCCATCAGTGAGTTTCGGACCCAGTACTTC. This chain joins TRBV10-3 and TRBJ2-5, with D unresolved. Germline CDR1 reads ENHRY; CDR2 reads SYGVKD. The CDR3 loop spans 11 amino acids. Trimming left V 1 base short and J 7 bases short, with 4 bases between.

The chain couples TRBV6-2 or TRBV6-3 to TRBJ1-1, with 7 nucleotides matching TRBD1. The junction had 11 bases not matched to a gene; V was cut back by 0 bases and J by 7 bases. The V gene's germline CDR1 is MNHEY and CDR2 SVGEGT. This CDR3 has 16 amino acids. The CDR3 DNA follows: TGTGCCAGCAGTTACTCGGGAGGGGGCGCGGTCCTTGAAGCTTTCTTT. This codes for CASSYSGGGAVLEAFF.

This clonotype was observed a handful of times. The V gene is TRBV12-3 or TRBV12-4, the J gene TRBJ1-2, with D maybe TRBD1 (6 bases). The V gene lost 5 bases and the J gene lost 4 bases, with 11 bases spanning the gap. This CDR3 region has 13 residues. The CDR3 bases are TGTGCCAGCAGTCTCCTACAGGGCTATGGCTACACCTTC. Residues: CASSLLQGYGYTF.

In its sample, this clonotype was seen a few times. This chain uses TRBV12-3 or TRBV12-4 with TRBJ1-2; D is uncertain. The CDR3 runs to 15 residues. Trimming removed 6 bases at V and 1 base at J, with 15 bases between. CDR3 residues: CASRPGSRFNYGYTF. As DNA, the CDR3 is TGTGCCAGCAGACCCGGGTCTAGGTTTAACTATGGCTACACCTTC.

This clonotype was observed a handful of times. The chain links TRBV20-1 to TRBJ2-7, with 9 nucleotides matching TRBD2. Germline V gene lookup returns CDR1 DFQATT and CDR2 SNEGSKA (reference sequence). The CDR3 has 12 amino acids. The trim removed 4 bases at V and 2 bases at J, leaving 0 bases unmatched. In nucleotides, the CDR3 is TGCAGTGCTACTAGCGGGGCCTACGAGCAGTACTTC. This gives the protein CSATSGAYEQYF.

The CDR3: CASSPETESGSPLHF. The CDR3 DNA is TGCGCCAGCAGCCCAGAGACAGAATCCGGTTCACCCCTCCACTTT. V is TRBV5-1 and J is TRBJ1-6, with a tentative D call TRBD1 (5 bases). The CDR3 consists of 15 residues. Germline values: CDR1 SGHRS, CDR2 YFSETQ. V was trimmed by 4 bases and J by 9 bases, leaving 17 bases between them.

The rearrangement links TRBV24-1 to TRBJ1-5; 8 bases are a match to TRBD1. Germline trimming cut 4 bases from V and 6 bases from J; bases unmatched to any gene: 7. Germline CDR1 KGHDR, CDR2 SFDVKD. The CDR3 length is 15 residues. CDR3 amino acids: CATSDPGQEGQPQHF. DNA for the CDR3: TGTGCCACCAGTGACCCGGGACAGGAGGGTCAGCCCCAGCATTTT.

This clonotype has only a few counts. This rearrangement joins TRBV10-3 to TRBJ1-2, with a possible D match to TRBD1 (6 bases). V lost 6 bases, J lost 4 bases, and 12 bases lay in between. CDR3 length equals 13 residues. Looked up from germline, CDR1 is ENHRY and CDR2 is SYGVKD. In DNA form, the CDR3 reads TGTGCCATCAGCCCTCAACAGGGCTATGGCTACACCTTC. Amino acids: CAISPQQGYGYTF.

The chain employs TRBV5-1 and TRBJ2-5; tentatively, D is TRBD2 (5 bases). This CDR3 comprises 13 residues. With 0 bases removed from V and 8 bases from J, the gap between germline ends came to 11 bases. Germline CDR1 and CDR2: SGHRS and YFSETQ. The CDR3 sequence: CASSLGERETQYF. The CDR3 bases are TGCGCCAGCAGCTTGGGGGAGCGAGAAACCCAGTACTTC.

This clonotype was seen ten or more times. Here the CDR3 DNA reads TGCAGCGTTGAGGACCCGACTAGCGGGGGGTGGTCGCAGTTCTTC. This translates into CSVEDPTSGGWSQFF. V is TRBV29-1 and J is TRBJ2-1; 13 positions agree with TRBD2. After removal of 3 bases from V and 12 bases from J, the junction contained 11 bases not matched to a gene. The CDR3 is 15 amino acids. Germline loops: CDR1 SQVTM, CDR2 ANQGSEA.

This clonotype has just a few counts. The CDR3 loop is CSVGLGGTDTQYF. The CDR3 bases are TGCAGTGTCGGCCTGGGTGGCACAGATACGCAGTATTTT. The J gene is TRBJ2-3, the V gene TRBV20-1; D remains unclear. Germline CDR1 DFQATT, CDR2 SNEGSKA (reference sequence). There are 13 residues in the CDR3. The V end was cut by 7 bases, the J end by 1 base, with 12 bases between.

The V call is TRBV20-1, the J call TRBJ2-5; perhaps TRBD2 as D (6 bases). The CDR3 sequence is 13 residues long. Germline V lookup: CDR1 DFQATT, CDR2 SNEGSKA (reference sequence). V gave up 5 bases and J gave up 5 bases, with 15 bases separating them. The CDR3 here is CSAPLIGRETQYF. The DNA for the CDR3 is TGCAGTGCTCCGTTAATAGGGAGGGAGACCCAGTACTTC.

The chain joins TRBV18 to TRBJ2-1, with TRBD2 matching over 13 bases. The CDR3 is 15 amino acids. Per the germline V gene, CDR1 is KGHSH and CDR2 is LQKENI. The junction had 7 bases not matched to a gene; V was cut back by 5 bases and J by 9 bases. The CDR3 nucleotides are TGTGCCAGCTCAGCGACTAGCGGGGGGCAGGCTGAGCAGTTCTTC. Translated: CASSATSGGQAEQFF.

This chain links TRBV20-1 with TRBJ2-1, with D maybe TRBD2 (6 bases). This CDR3 is built from 13 residues. Germline V gene sequence: CDR1 DFQATT, CDR2 SNEGSKA (reference sequence). V lost 5 bases to trimming and J lost 4 bases, with 12 bases between them. The CDR3 region has the DNA TGCAGTGCTGGGCGGGACTGGTACAATGAGCAGTTCTTC. Amino acids: CSAGRDWYNEQFF.

This chain connects TRBV6-6 to TRBJ1-2, with a tentative D call TRBD1 (6 bases). Deletions cut 4 bases from V and 7 bases from J, with 22 bases between. The CDR3 totals 16 residues. The germline CDR1 and CDR2 sequences are MNHNY and SVGAGI (reference sequence). The DNA for the CDR3 is TGTGCCAGCAGTTTTCTACGGGGGCGCGCGCTTGGTGGCTACACCTTC. Translated, it gives CASSFLRGRALGGYTF.

This rearrangement joins TRBV7-9 to TRBJ2-4; TRBD1 agrees at 8 bases. The tail of the sequence fits TRBJ2-7 better, so the J call may be wrong. The CDR3 runs to 16 residues. From germline, CDR1 is SEHNR and CDR2 FQNEAQ (reference sequence). DNA for the CDR3: TGTGCCAGCAGCAGACAGGGGAATTTATTAAGCTACGAGCAGTACTTC. Translation gives CASSRQGNLLSYEQYF.

This chain connects TRBV6-4 to TRBJ2-1; maybe TRBD1 (5 bases). The germline V and J ends were trimmed by 4 bases and 10 bases, with 23 bases remaining between them. From germline, CDR1 is MRHNA and CDR2 SNTAGT. The CDR3 loop spans 16 amino acids. The CDR3 here is CASSVLGALGINEQFF. Written as DNA, the CDR3 is TGTGCCAGCAGTGTCTTAGGGGCCCTGGGGATTAACGAGCAGTTCTTC.

A few counts support this clonotype. The chain joins TRBV7-8 to TRBJ2-2, with 7 bases aligning to TRBD2. Germline values: CDR1 SGHVS, CDR2 FQNEAQ. The junction had 14 bases not matched to a gene; V was cut back by 7 bases and J by 6 bases. The CDR3 sequence is 16 residues long. CDR3 sequence (DNA): TGTGCCAGCACCATCCCGGGGAGGGAAAAGGCCGGGGAGCTGTTTTTT. This sequence encodes CASTIPGREKAGELFF.

The chain employs TRBV5-1 and TRBJ2-3; 10 positions agree with TRBD2. This CDR3 is built from 15 residues. Trimming took 3 bases from V and 5 from J; bases not matched to a gene: 6. In germline, CDR1 is SGHRS, CDR2 YFSETQ. The CDR3 sequence is CASSSLSGGGDTQYF. In DNA form, the CDR3 reads TGCGCCAGCAGCTCACTGAGCGGGGGGGGAGATACGCAGTATTTT.